The 17 T cell receptor beta chains below come from one sample, sequenced in a study of OX40 agonist ivuxolimab in advanced cancers. Using immunoSEQ multiplex PCR, the repertoire was profiled, and TCRdb retains in-frame clones only, with some absent. The repertoire holds 35,000 to 45,000 clones, 82% seen once, with roughly 25% in the top ten. Sequencing used CD4+ or CD8+ T cells sorted from blood, obtained in a trial of the OX40 agonist ivuxolimab. Receptors originate from an adult with an advanced solid tumor such as melanoma, head and neck, liver or kidney cancer.

The CDR3 DNA is TGTGCCAGCAGCCGAACCGAGGGCACTGAAGCTTTCTTT. Translated: CASSRTEGTEAFF. The chain joins TRBV7-9 to TRBJ1-1, with D unresolved. V lost 5 bases to trimming and J lost 4 bases, with 11 bases between them. The CDR3 consists of 13 residues. From germline, CDR1 is SEHNR and CDR2 FQNEAQ (reference sequence). Together with reference TRBV7-9 and TRBJ1-1, the CDR3 gives the full variable domain: DTGVSQNPRHKITKRGQNVTFRCDPISEHNRLYWYRQTLGQGPEFLTYFQNEAQLEKSRLLSDRFSAERPKGSFSTLEIQRTEQGDSAMYLCASSRTEGTEAFFGQGTRLTVV.

The chain combines TRBV14 with TRBJ2-1; TRBD1 matches at 7 bases. Germline CDR1 reads SGHDN; CDR2 reads FVKESK. There are 14 residues in the CDR3. Trimming removed 5 bases from V and 8 bases from J; junction bases left unmatched: 9. The CDR3 sequence: CASSKRQGGYEQFF. The CDR3 DNA sequence: TGTGCCAGCAGCAAGCGACAGGGTGGCTATGAGCAGTTCTTC.

The chain's CDR3 is CASSLQGATSYNEQFF. CDR3 in DNA: TGCGCCAGCAGCTTGCAGGGGGCTACTTCCTACAATGAGCAGTTCTTC. The chain recombines TRBV5-1 with TRBJ2-1, with TRBD1 matching over 8 bases. With 1 base clipped from V and 1 base from J, the junction kept 4 bases outside the gene matches. Germline lookup yields CDR1 SGHRS and CDR2 YFSETQ. The CDR3 is made up of 16 amino acids. Combining the CDR3 with reference TRBV5-1 and TRBJ2-1 gives the whole variable domain KAGVTQTPRYLIKTRGQQVTLSCSPISGHRSVSWYQQTPGQGLQFLFEYFSETQRNKGNFPGRFSGRQFSNSRSEMNVSTLELGDSALYLCASSLQGATSYNEQFFGPGTRLTVL.

This clone was counted ten times or more. This chain uses TRBV15 with TRBJ1-5; D call uncertain. Germline assignment: CDR1 LNHNV and CDR2 YYDKDF (reference sequence). The V end was cut by 0 bases, the J end by 0 bases, with 9 bases between. The CDR3 covers 16 residues. CDR3 DNA: TGTGCCACCAGCAGAGATTTGGTCGGTAGCAATCAGCCCCAGCATTTT. Protein sequence: CATSRDLVGSNQPQHF.

The rearrangement links TRBV11-2 to TRBJ2-5; TRBD2 matches 9 bases. Germline V CDR1 and CDR2: SGHAT, FQNNGV. Unmatched junction bases numbered 9, after V lost 8 bases and J lost 5 bases. CDR3 length equals 14 residues. The CDR3: CASARVAGVETQYF. The CDR3 DNA follows: TGTGCCAGCGCCCGGGTAGCGGGAGTGGAGACCCAGTACTTC.

The chain has TRBV2 and TRBJ2-7; D remains unclear. Germline V CDR1 and CDR2: SNHLY, FYNNEI. V was trimmed by 2 bases and J by 6 bases, leaving 5 bases between them. This CDR3 has 11 amino acids. The CDR3 DNA reads TGTGCCAGCAGTGAACCGCGCGAGCAGTACTTC. Translating it yields CASSEPREQYF.

V and J are TRBV5-1 and TRBJ2-5; 13 positions agree with TRBD2. Trimming took 4 bases from V and 5 from J; bases not matched to a gene: 8. CDR3 length: 16 amino acids. Germline V gives CDR1 SGHRS, CDR2 YFSETQ. The chain's CDR3 is CASSTGTSGARETQYF. As DNA, the CDR3 is TGCGCCAGCAGCACAGGGACTAGCGGGGCCCGGGAGACCCAGTACTTC.

The chain carries TRBV2 and TRBJ1-1; D unresolved. This CDR3 is 12 amino acids long. The V and J ends lost 7 bases and 1 base respectively, with 7 bases between them. Germline V lookup: CDR1 SNHLY, CDR2 FYNNEI. CDR3 in DNA: TGTGCCAGCAATCCCTGGAACACTGAAGCTTTCTTT. It specifies CASNPWNTEAFF.

This chain joins TRBV28 and TRBJ2-3; perhaps TRBD2 as D (6 bases). Germline V gene data show CDR1 as MDHEN and CDR2 as SYDVKM. The CDR3 contains 15 residues. V was shortened by 8 bases and J by 5 bases, with 20 bases between the two germline ends. The CDR3 protein is CASAGRKVRLDTQYF. Written as DNA, the CDR3 is TGTGCCAGCGCGGGGCGGAAGGTCAGGTTAGATACGCAGTATTTT.

This rearrangement joins TRBV6-1 to TRBJ2-7, with 8 bases identical to TRBD2. This CDR3 comprises 17 residues. Germline CDR1 and CDR2: MNHNS and SASEGT. V gave up 0 bases and J gave up 0 bases; unmatched junction bases: 7. The DNA for the CDR3 is TGTGCCAGCAGTGAAGCTGGGACTAGTAGGAGCTCCTACGAGCAGTACTTC. Protein: CASSEAGTSRSSYEQYF.

This clone occurred a few times. The chain combines TRBV28 with TRBJ2-2, with D uncertain. Germline-derived CDR1 and CDR2 are MDHEN and SYDVKM. The CDR3 length is 12 residues. Trimming shortened V by 8 bases and J by 5 bases, and 9 bases separated the two germline ends. DNA of the CDR3: TGTGCCAGCCTGGGTGGAACCGGGGAGCTGTTTTTT. This translates into CASLGGTGELFF. Variable domain in full (rest from reference TRBV28 and TRBJ2-2): DVKVTQSSRYLVKRTGEKVFLECVQDMDHENMFWYRQDPGLGLRLIYFSYDVKMKEKGDIPEGYSVSREKKERFSLILESASTNQTSMYLCASLGGTGELFFGEGSRLTVL.

The rearrangement uses TRBV28 and TRBJ2-7; 9 nucleotides align to TRBD2. Trimming removed 2 bases from V and 5 bases from J; junction bases left unmatched: 10. Germline CDR1 and CDR2: MDHEN and SYDVKM. This CDR3 region has 16 residues. The CDR3 reads CASSLQVAGELDEQYF. The CDR3 nucleotides read TGTGCCAGCAGTTTACAGGTAGCGGGAGAACTGGACGAGCAGTACTTC.

This chain links TRBV15 with TRBJ1-2; 8 bases are shared with TRBD1. J was trimmed by 8 bases and V by 0 bases; bases with no gene match: 14. Germline CDR1 LNHNV, CDR2 YYDKDF (reference sequence). This CDR3 has 17 residues. The CDR3 region is CATSRDPSEGRGLGYTF. The CDR3, as DNA: TGTGCCACCAGCAGAGATCCGTCGGAGGGCAGGGGGCTCGGCTACACCTTC. The full variable domain, rest sourced from reference TRBV15 and TRBJ1-2, is DAMVIQNPRYQVTQFGKPVTLSCSQTLNHNVMYWYQQKSSQAPKLLFHYYDKDFNNEADTPDNFQSRRPNTSFCFLDIRSPGLGDTAMYLCATSRDPSEGRGLGYTFGSGTRLTVV.

This rearrangement joins TRBV28 to TRBJ1-1; D gene unclear. Trimming shortened V by 6 bases and J by 5 bases, and 13 bases separated the two germline ends. The CDR3 loop spans 13 amino acids. Germline lookup yields CDR1 MDHEN and CDR2 SYDVKM. The CDR3 nucleotides read TGTGCCAGCAGCCACCCCCGGGTAACTGAAGCTTTCTTT. Encoded protein: CASSHPRVTEAFF.

The chain carries TRBV4-3 and TRBJ1-6; D ambiguous. The V and J ends lost 1 base and 12 bases respectively, with 4 bases between them. CDR1 LGHNA and CDR2 YSLEER come from the germline V gene. The CDR3 length is 11 residues. The CDR3 DNA reads TGCGCCAGCAGCCAAGGTGGACCCCTCCACTTT. Translation: CASSQGGPLHF.

CDR3 sequence reads: CASSPQGALANEKLFF. CDR3 nucleotides: TGTGCCAGCAGTCCACAGGGGGCGCTTGCTAATGAAAAACTGTTTTTT. The genes are TRBV6-6 and TRBJ1-4; 9 bases are shared with TRBD1. CDR1 and CDR2 (germline): MNHNY, SVGAGI (reference sequence). The trim removed 5 bases at V and 3 bases at J, leaving 7 bases unmatched. The CDR3 extends over 16 amino acids.

This chain joins TRBV7-2 and TRBJ1-1, with D unresolved. V was pared by 5 bases and J by 3 bases, with 22 bases between. Germline assignment: CDR1 SGHTA and CDR2 FQGNSA. The CDR3 length is 17 residues. CDR3 sequence reads: CASSGSPDGAMDTEAFF. CDR3 bases: TGTGCCAGCAGCGGTTCCCCCGACGGAGCCATGGACACTGAAGCTTTCTTT.